This entry lists 10 T cell receptor beta chains sequenced from one sample in a study of T-cell memory formation after mild COVID-19. MiXCR, run by TCRdb on the 5' RACE reads, gives a single entry per CDR3 protein. This table holds around 340,000 distinct CDR3 sequences, roughly an eighth found once. Material: PBMCs or a T cell subset sorted from them (not recorded which). Receptor source: a young man who had mild COVID-19 (a few samples of this study predate the infection). Cell type and time point are not known.

The CDR3 sequence: CASSLSWTGANTQYF. DNA of the CDR3: TGTGCCAGCAGCTTGAGTTGGACAGGGGCTAATACGCAGTATTTT. The chain is built from TRBV6-2 or TRBV6-3 and TRBJ2-3, with 9 positions matching TRBD1. CDR1 MNHEY and CDR2 SVGEGT come from the germline V gene. This CDR3 has 15 amino acids. The ends lost 6 bases at V and 7 bases at J; junction bases unmatched: 11.

This clonotype was seen repeatedly, ten times or more. The chain couples TRBV7-2 to TRBJ1-1; D remains unclear. Trimming stripped 1 base from V and 0 bases from J, with 3 bases between. Germline CDR1 and CDR2: SGHTA and FQGNSA. CDR3 size: 13 residues. Written as DNA, the CDR3 is TGTGCCAGCAGCTTAGTTTTGAACACTGAAGCTTTCTTT. This translates into CASSLVLNTEAFF.

This clonotype was detected a few times. The chain uses TRBV20-1 and TRBJ2-7, with no clear D. This CDR3 is built from 15 residues. Trimming took 4 bases from V and 4 from J, leaving 20 bases between them. Germline CDR1 is DFQATT and CDR2 is SNEGSKA (reference sequence). CDR3 DNA: TGCAGTGCTACCCCCGGAGAAGGGTCTATGTACGAGCAGTACTTC. Translated: CSATPGEGSMYEQYF.

The rearrangement uses TRBV15 and TRBJ2-5; D is perhaps TRBD1 (7 bases). The CDR3 is made up of 15 amino acids. V shed 0 bases and J shed 7 bases, with 15 bases lying between them. Germline values: CDR1 LNHNV, CDR2 YYDKDF (reference sequence). The CDR3 sequence: CATSRDGRQGGTQYF. The DNA for the CDR3 is TGTGCCACCAGCAGAGATGGGAGGCAGGGGGGGACCCAGTACTTC. The full variable domain, in which reference TRBV15 and TRBJ2-5 provide the parts outside the CDR3, is DAMVIQNPRYQVTQFGKPVTLSCSQTLNHNVMYWYQQKSSQAPKLLFHYYDKDFNNEADTPDNFQSRRPNTSFCFLDIRSPGLGDTAMYLCATSRDGRQGGTQYFGPGTRLLVL.

The sample holds many counts of this clonotype. J is TRBJ2-3 and V is TRBV11-2; D gene unclear. V was trimmed by 3 bases and J by 0 bases, leaving 7 bases between them. The CDR3 has 14 residues. Per the germline V gene, CDR1 is SGHAT and CDR2 is FQNNGV. The CDR3 DNA is TGTGCCAGCAGCTTGAAACCTAGCACAGATACGCAGTATTTT. It translates to CASSLKPSTDTQYF.

This clonotype was detected only a few times. The chain uses TRBV6-2 or TRBV6-3 and TRBJ1-4; 8 bases are shared with TRBD1. Per the germline V gene, CDR1 is MNHEY and CDR2 is SVGEGT. V shed 5 bases, J shed 8 bases, and the junction held 4 bases outside the gene matches. There are 13 residues in the CDR3. The CDR3 nucleotides are TGTGCCAGCAGTAGGGGACAGGCGGAAAAACTGTTTTTT. This gives the protein CASSRGQAEKLFF.

At least ten counts were recorded for this clonotype. The chain combines TRBV6-2 or TRBV6-3 with TRBJ2-2; perhaps D is TRBD1 or TRBD2 (5 bases each). Germline V gene lookup returns CDR1 MNHEY and CDR2 SVGEGT. The CDR3 has 13 residues. Trimming removed 6 bases from V and 4 bases from J, with 9 bases in between. In DNA, the CDR3 is TGTGCCAGCAGGAAGGGGACCACCGGGGAGCTGTTTTTT. It codes for CASRKGTTGELFF.

The V and J genes are TRBV19 and TRBJ1-2; 8 bases line up with TRBD1. The CDR3 runs 14 residues. The V segment lost 5 bases and the J segment 4 bases; nucleotides outside the gene matches: 6. Germline V lookup: CDR1 LNHDA, CDR2 SQIVND (reference sequence). CDR3 region: CASSPGQGLYGYTF. CDR3 in DNA: TGTGCCAGTAGTCCCGGACAGGGCCTCTATGGCTACACCTTC.

This chain joins TRBV28 and TRBJ2-7; 9 bases are a match to TRBD1. The CDR3 covers 15 residues. The ends lost 4 bases at V and 4 bases at J; junction bases unmatched: 8. Germline V CDR1 and CDR2: MDHEN, SYDVKM. The CDR3 is CASSSSGTGLYEQYV. The CDR3 region has the DNA TGTGCCAGCAGTTCCTCCGGGACAGGGCTATACGAGCAGTACGTC.

This clonotype was seen at least ten times. The V and J genes are TRBV5-1 and TRBJ2-2, with D possibly matching TRBD2 (6 bases). Per the germline V gene, CDR1 is SGHRS and CDR2 is YFSETQ. The CDR3 is 15 amino acids. V was cut by 1 base and J by 4 bases, with 11 bases left in between. As DNA, the CDR3 is TGCGCCAGCAGCTTGTCTGGGGACTTCACCGGGGAGCTGTTTTTT. Amino acid sequence: CASSLSGDFTGELFF.